The rows below give T cell receptor beta chains drawn from one sample of a study of cytomegalovirus exposure and HLA in healthy donors. Clones were sequenced by immunoSEQ multiplex PCR, and TCRdb holds only the in-frame ones, with some missing. There are under 200,000 clones in the sample; over 80% occur only once, and 6.3% lies in the top ten. Sample: PBMCs. The receptors originated from a middle-aged man in good health and CMV-seropositive. The CDR3 runs from the conserved cysteine through the conserved F or W. Each record gives: D gene, V gene, J gene, clone size, CDR3 DNA, CDR3 protein. The D gene is left open where the match is weak. Clone size is shown for a subset of rows, as once, few, many or a class of expanded clone.

D gene: NA; V gene: TRBV7-8; J gene: TRBJ2-7; clone size: NA; CDR3 DNA: TGTGCCAGCAGCTTGACAGAAGCCTACGAGCAGTACTTC; CDR3 protein: CASSLTEAYEQYF
D gene: TRBD1; V gene: TRBV7-9; J gene: TRBJ1-2; clone size: NA; CDR3 DNA: TGTGCCAGCAGCTTCTGGACAGGGGGCCTCTATGGCTACACCTTC; CDR3 protein: CASSFWTGGLYGYTF
D gene: NA; V gene: TRBV27; J gene: TRBJ1-2; clone size: NA; CDR3 DNA: TGTGCCAGCAGTTTTGCGAGTAACTATGGCTACACCTTC; CDR3 protein: CASSFASNYGYTF
D gene: NA; V gene: TRBV28; J gene: TRBJ2-2; clone size: NA; CDR3 DNA: TGTGCCAGCAGTTTATCTGGAGACACCGGGGAGCTGTTTTTT; CDR3 protein: CASSLSGDTGELFF
D gene: TRBD1; V gene: TRBV25-1; J gene: TRBJ2-5; clone size: NA; CDR3 DNA: TGTGCCAGCAGTGAATGGGACAGGTGGTGTGAGACCCAGTACTTC; CDR3 protein: CASSEWDRWCETQYF
D gene: NA; V gene: TRBV25-1; J gene: TRBJ2-1; clone size: once; CDR3 DNA: TGTGCCAGCAGTAGGGGGGGCTACGACAATGAGCAGTTCTTC; CDR3 protein: CASSRGGYDNEQFF
D gene: NA; V gene: TRBV5-1; J gene: TRBJ1-2; clone size: NA; CDR3 DNA: TGCGCCAGCAGCTTGGCAGGTCCCAGCGGCGGCTACACCTTC; CDR3 protein: CASSLAGPSGGYTF
D gene: TRBD2; V gene: TRBV11-2; J gene: TRBJ2-1; clone size: once; CDR3 DNA: TGTGCCAGCAGCTTAAGGCGGGGGGGCGGGGATGAGCAGTTCTTC; CDR3 protein: CASSLRRGGGDEQFF
D gene: TRBD2; V gene: TRBV9; J gene: TRBJ2-3; clone size: NA; CDR3 DNA: TGTGCCAGCGCGGGGACTAGCGGGCCATCTAGCACAGATACGCAGTATTTT; CDR3 protein: CASAGTSGPSSTDTQYF
D gene: NA; V gene: TRBV4-3; J gene: TRBJ2-1; clone size: few; CDR3 DNA: TGCGCCAGCAGCCAAGTGAGTGGGGGGGGCCACAATGAGCAGTTCTTC; CDR3 protein: CASSQVSGGGHNEQFF
D gene: TRBD2; V gene: TRBV19; J gene: TRBJ2-3; clone size: NA; CDR3 DNA: TGTGCCAGTAGCCGGGGACTAGTGATCGGTCAAGATACGCAGTATTTT; CDR3 protein: CASSRGLVIGQDTQYF
D gene: TRBD1; V gene: TRBV7-9; J gene: TRBJ1-2; clone size: NA; CDR3 DNA: TGTGCCAGCAGCTTAGGGGGACAGCTTCTCTATGGCTACACCTTC; CDR3 protein: CASSLGGQLLYGYTF
D gene: TRBD2; V gene: TRBV9; J gene: TRBJ2-3; clone size: NA; CDR3 DNA: TGTGCCAGCAGCGAACCGACTAGCGGGGGGCCAGATACGCAGTATTTT; CDR3 protein: CASSEPTSGGPDTQYF
D gene: NA; V gene: TRBV7-2; J gene: TRBJ2-3; clone size: once; CDR3 DNA: TGTGCCAGCAGCTTAGGGTTGAGAGGGTTTAGCACAGATACGCAGTATTTT; CDR3 protein: CASSLGLRGFSTDTQYF
D gene: TRBD1; V gene: TRBV18; J gene: TRBJ1-1; clone size: NA; CDR3 DNA: TGTGCCAGCTCAAAACAGGAAACAGGGGTTGAAGCTTTCTTT; CDR3 protein: CASSKQETGVEAFF
D gene: NA; V gene: TRBV5-6; J gene: TRBJ1-6; clone size: NA; CDR3 DNA: TGTGCCAGCAGGGACACGACTCAGGACTCACCCCTCCACTTT; CDR3 protein: CASRDTTQDSPLHF
D gene: TRBD1; V gene: TRBV29-1; J gene: TRBJ2-5; clone size: once; CDR3 DNA: TGCAGCGTTGAGCGTACAGGGGGCCTCCAAGAGACCCAGTACTTC; CDR3 protein: CSVERTGGLQETQYF
D gene: NA; V gene: TRBV5-1; J gene: TRBJ2-5; clone size: NA; CDR3 DNA: TGCGCCAGCAGCTTGGCCGCTATTGAGACCCAGTACTTC; CDR3 protein: CASSLAAIETQYF
D gene: NA; V gene: TRBV6-6; J gene: TRBJ1-2; clone size: NA; CDR3 DNA: TGTGCCACTACTGACAGACGACATGGCTACACCTTC; CDR3 protein: CATTDRRHGYTF
D gene: TRBD1; V gene: TRBV10-3; J gene: TRBJ1-4; clone size: NA; CDR3 DNA: TGTGCCATCAGTGTAGACAGGGGGTCTAATGAAAAACTGTTTTTT; CDR3 protein: CAISVDRGSNEKLFF
D gene: TRBD2; V gene: TRBV7-6; J gene: TRBJ2-5; clone size: NA; CDR3 DNA: TGTGCCAGCAGCTCCGGGGGGGTCCAAGAGACCCAGTACTTC; CDR3 protein: CASSSGGVQETQYF
D gene: NA; V gene: TRBV9; J gene: TRBJ1-1; clone size: NA; CDR3 DNA: TGTGCCAGCAGCGTAATAACTGAAGCTTTCTTT; CDR3 protein: CASSVITEAFF
D gene: NA; V gene: TRBV5-4; J gene: TRBJ2-3; clone size: NA; CDR3 DNA: TGTGCCAGCAGCTTGTCTCTAGCAGCAGATACGCAGTATTTT; CDR3 protein: CASSLSLAADTQYF
D gene: NA; V gene: TRBV2; J gene: TRBJ1-1; clone size: NA; CDR3 DNA: TGTGCCAGACAGGACGAGCGCGGAACTGAAGCTTTCTTT; CDR3 protein: CARQDERGTEAFF
D gene: NA; V gene: TRBV29-1; J gene: TRBJ1-4; clone size: NA; CDR3 DNA: TGCAGCGTTGCCCGGGGGGCGAGTGAAAAACTGTTTTTT; CDR3 protein: CSVARGASEKLFF
D gene: TRBD2; V gene: TRBV10-3; J gene: TRBJ2-2; clone size: NA; CDR3 DNA: TGTGCCATCAGCCGGACTGGCGGGGGGGGACCGAACACCGGGGAGCTGTTTTTT; CDR3 protein: CAISRTGGGGPNTGELFF
D gene: TRBD2; V gene: TRBV5-4; J gene: TRBJ2-5; clone size: NA; CDR3 DNA: TGTGCCAGCACCGGGACTAGCGGGGGCCTGTACCAAGAGACCCAGTACTTC; CDR3 protein: CASTGTSGGLYQETQYF
D gene: TRBD2; V gene: TRBV5-4; J gene: TRBJ2-7; clone size: NA; CDR3 DNA: TGTGCCAGCAGCGGGGTCGTAGCGGGGGGTTACTACGAGCAGTACTTC; CDR3 protein: CASSGVVAGGYYEQYF
D gene: NA; V gene: TRBV2; J gene: TRBJ2-1; clone size: NA; CDR3 DNA: TGTGCCAGCAGTGTTCGGACAGACAATGAGCAGTTCTTC; CDR3 protein: CASSVRTDNEQFF
D gene: NA; V gene: TRBV27; J gene: TRBJ2-7; clone size: NA; CDR3 DNA: TGTGCCAGCAGTTTATATCCCCACAGCTCCTACGAGCAGTACTTC; CDR3 protein: CASSLYPHSSYEQYF
D gene: TRBD1; V gene: TRBV5-4; J gene: TRBJ1-6; clone size: once; CDR3 DNA: TGTGCCAGCAAGGGGGCGCAGAATTCACCCCTCCACTTT; CDR3 protein: CASKGAQNSPLHF
D gene: NA; V gene: TRBV19; J gene: TRBJ2-1; clone size: NA; CDR3 DNA: TGTGCCAGTAGTATAGCGGCGGGCAATGAGCAGTTCTTC; CDR3 protein: CASSIAAGNEQFF
D gene: TRBD2; V gene: TRBV5-1; J gene: TRBJ2-6; clone size: NA; CDR3 DNA: TGCGCCAGCAGCTTCGCGGGGGGCCTTTCTGGGGCCAACGTCCTGACTTTC; CDR3 protein: CASSFAGGLSGANVLTF
D gene: TRBD1; V gene: TRBV2; J gene: TRBJ1-5; clone size: NA; CDR3 DNA: TGTGCCAGCACCCTGGACAGGGCCGGCAATCAGCCCCAGCATTTT; CDR3 protein: CASTLDRAGNQPQHF
D gene: NA; V gene: TRBV27; J gene: TRBJ1-5; clone size: NA; CDR3 DNA: TGTGCCAGCAGTTTCGGGAGTGATCAGCCCCAGCATTTT; CDR3 protein: CASSFGSDQPQHF
D gene: TRBD2; V gene: TRBV7-9; J gene: TRBJ2-3; clone size: NA; CDR3 DNA: TGTGCCAGCAGCCCTATCTTAGCGGGGGTGAGCACAGATACGCAGTATTTT; CDR3 protein: CASSPILAGVSTDTQYF
D gene: NA; V gene: TRBV28; J gene: TRBJ1-2; clone size: NA; CDR3 DNA: TGTGCCAGCCGCCTACTCGGAACAGGGCACCATGGCTACACCTTC; CDR3 protein: CASRLLGTGHHGYTF
D gene: NA; V gene: TRBV6-5; J gene: TRBJ2-7; clone size: many; CDR3 DNA: TGTGCCAGCAGTAGGCAGGGGGGCTCCTACGAGCAGTACTTC; CDR3 protein: CASSRQGGSYEQYF
D gene: TRBD1; V gene: TRBV28; J gene: TRBJ2-1; clone size: NA; CDR3 DNA: TGTGCCAGCAGAAAGACAGGGGATGAGCAGTTCTTC; CDR3 protein: CASRKTGDEQFF
D gene: TRBD1; V gene: TRBV19; J gene: TRBJ2-2; clone size: NA; CDR3 DNA: TGTGCCAGTGGCGACAGGGGGACCACCGGGGAGCTGTTTTTT; CDR3 protein: CASGDRGTTGELFF
D gene: TRBD1; V gene: TRBV2; J gene: TRBJ2-1; clone size: NA; CDR3 DNA: TGTGCCAGCACGGAAGAGACAGGGGTTAGTGAGCAGTTCTTC; CDR3 protein: CASTEETGVSEQFF
D gene: NA; V gene: TRBV5-4; J gene: TRBJ2-7; clone size: NA; CDR3 DNA: TGTGCCAGCAGCTCTAAGGGGGGGCGGTACGAGCAGTACTTC; CDR3 protein: CASSSKGGRYEQYF
D gene: NA; V gene: TRBV5-1; J gene: TRBJ2-5; clone size: NA; CDR3 DNA: TGCGCCAGCAGCGTGGCGATCGGAGAGACCCAGTACTTC; CDR3 protein: CASSVAIGETQYF
D gene: NA; V gene: TRBV7-6; J gene: TRBJ1-1; clone size: once; CDR3 DNA: TGTGCCAGCAGCGTTCATCTGAACACTGAAGCTTTCTTT; CDR3 protein: CASSVHLNTEAFF
D gene: NA; V gene: TRBV28; J gene: TRBJ1-5; clone size: once; CDR3 DNA: TGTGCCAGCAGAACCTCCGGTTGGCAGGGGTTGAGCAATCAGCCCCAGCATTTT; CDR3 protein: CASRTSGWQGLSNQPQHF
D gene: NA; V gene: TRBV15; J gene: TRBJ1-1; clone size: NA; CDR3 DNA: TGTGCCACCAGCAGAGAAACAGATGAGGCTTTCTTT; CDR3 protein: CATSRETDEAFF
D gene: TRBD1; V gene: TRBV12-5; J gene: TRBJ1-5; clone size: few; CDR3 DNA: TGTGCTAGTGGTCCATGGACAGGGTCCAATCAGCCCCAGCATTTT; CDR3 protein: CASGPWTGSNQPQHF
D gene: TRBD1; V gene: TRBV7-2; J gene: TRBJ1-5; clone size: NA; CDR3 DNA: TGTGCCAGCAGCTTAGAGGGGACAGGGGATCAGCCCCAGCATTTT; CDR3 protein: CASSLEGTGDQPQHF
D gene: NA; V gene: TRBV30; J gene: TRBJ2-1; clone size: few; CDR3 DNA: TGTGCCTGGGGAGGGGTTGAGCAGTTCTTC; CDR3 protein: CAWGGVEQFF
D gene: NA; V gene: TRBV29-1; J gene: TRBJ1-4; clone size: NA; CDR3 DNA: TGCAGCGTTGGTTCTCAGGCAACTAATGAAAAACTGTTTTTT; CDR3 protein: CSVGSQATNEKLFF
D gene: NA; V gene: TRBV7-2; J gene: TRBJ2-2; clone size: NA; CDR3 DNA: TGTGCCAGCAGCTTAAGCGTGGGCGGGGAGCTGTTTTTT; CDR3 protein: CASSLSVGGELFF
D gene: NA; V gene: TRBV27; J gene: TRBJ1-1; clone size: NA; CDR3 DNA: TGTGCCAGCACCGTACAGGGCGCAATTGGTCTTGACACTGAAGCTTTCTTT; CDR3 protein: CASTVQGAIGLDTEAFF